The 29 T cell receptor beta chains given below trace back to one sample, sequenced in a study of breast tumors, draining lymph nodes, adjacent tissues. Samples came from axillary lymph nodes draining the breast cancer. TCRdb reprocessed the multiplex PCR reads via MiXCR and lists one record per CDR3 protein. The table lists about 110,000 distinct CDR3 sequences, less than 40% of them singletons, with under 6% in the top ten. Source material: axillary lymph node tissue. These TCRs come from a female donor with breast cancer. Some clones in this sample may be carry-over from other donors' samples.

This chain uses TRBV12-5 with TRBJ1-5; D is ambiguous. This CDR3 has 14 residues. Germline V gives CDR1 LGHNT, CDR2 FRNRAP. The CDR3 here is CASRDRAGNQPQHF. The CDR3 DNA is TGTGCCAGCAGAGATAGGGCGGGCAATCAGCCCCAGCATTTT.

This clonotype was observed at least ten times. The chain has TRBV12-3 or TRBV12-4 and TRBJ2-7, with 8 bases that match TRBD2. This CDR3 has 13 amino acids. The ends lost 6 bases at V and 3 bases at J; junction bases unmatched: 4. CDR3 nucleotides: TGTGCCAGCAGCCCCGGGAGGGTCTACGAGCAGTACTTC. Its translation is CASSPGRVYEQYF.

The chain carries TRBV5-1 and TRBJ1-1; perhaps TRBD1 as D (5 bases). Germline V lookup: CDR1 SGHRS, CDR2 YFSETQ. The V end lost 0 bases, the J end lost 4 bases, and 16 bases lay between the germline ends. This CDR3 region has 16 residues. CDR3 bases: TGCGCCAGCAGCTTGGGGTCAAGAAACGGGGGCACTGAAGCTTTCTTT. Residues: CASSLGSRNGGTEAFF.

This clonotype was found a few times. The CDR3: CSAPPTRGNSKNIQYF. The CDR3 nucleotides read TGCAGTGCTCCCCCAACAAGGGGTAATAGCAAAAACATTCAGTACTTC. This rearrangement joins TRBV20-1 to TRBJ2-4; weak D call: TRBD1 (5 bases). V was pared by 5 bases and J by 3 bases, with 20 bases between. Germline V gene lookup returns CDR1 DFQATT and CDR2 SNEGSKA (reference sequence). This CDR3 is 16 amino acids long.

This clonotype showed up just a few times. J is TRBJ2-7 and V is TRBV2, with D possibly called TRBD1 or TRBD2 (5 bases each). CDR3 size: 14 residues. From germline, CDR1 is SNHLY and CDR2 FYNNEI. The ends were cut back, 3 bases at V and 3 bases at J, with 12 bases in the middle. The CDR3: CASSERGAIYEQYV. The CDR3 DNA is TGTGCCAGCAGTGAGAGGGGAGCGATCTACGAGCAGTACGTC.

Points on this clonotype: One end of the junction varies from germline; a read error may be responsible. The V call is TRBV2, the J call TRBJ1-6; D is ambiguous. There are 17 residues in the CDR3. CDR1 is SNHLY and CDR2 is FYNNEI in the germline V gene. CDR3 DNA sequence: TGTGCCGGCAGTGGACTAGCGGGAGTCACAGATAATTCACCCCTCCACTTT. This sequence encodes CAGSGLAGVTDNSPLHF.

The gene calls are TRBV7-9 and TRBJ2-5, with 7 nucleotides matching TRBD2. Per the germline V gene, CDR1 is SEHNR and CDR2 is FQNEAQ (reference sequence). CDR3 size: 18 residues. V dropped 5 bases and J dropped 4; count of bases not matched to a gene: 19. The CDR3 coding sequence is TGTGCCAGCAGCAATCGACACCTCGGGGAGGGCCATCGAGAGACCCAGTACTTC. Translating gives CASSNRHLGEGHRETQYF.

As regards this clonotype: This may be a read error: a much more frequent sequence differs by one nucleotide. No conserved phenylalanine or tryptophan ends this CDR3, so it is likely a read error. The chain carries TRBV7-9 and TRBJ2-5, with 7 bases matching TRBD2. The germline CDR1 and CDR2 sequences are SEHNR and FQNEAQ (reference sequence). The V and J ends lost 5 bases and 3 bases, in that order; junction bases with no gene match: 6. This CDR3 has 14 residues. CDR3 sequence: CASSPRGREETQYP. DNA for the CDR3: TGTGCCAGCAGCCCCAGAGGGAGGGAAGAGACCCAGTACCCC.

This clonotype has more than one count but fewer than ten. The V and J genes are TRBV5-4 and TRBJ1-2, with unresolved D. In germline, CDR1 is SGHNT, CDR2 YYREEE (reference sequence). Trimming shortened V by 1 base and J by 3 bases, and 7 bases separated the two germline ends. The CDR3 covers 13 residues. The CDR3 region is CASSLNPDYGYTF. The CDR3, as DNA: TGTGCCAGCAGCTTGAACCCCGACTATGGCTACACCTTC.

For this clonotype: A much larger clone differs by one base, so this may be a read error. CDR3 loop: CASSYSGGSNEQFF. CDR3 DNA: TGTGCCAGCAGTTACTCAGGCGGGAGCAATGAGCAGTTCTTC. The chain recombines TRBV6-5 with TRBJ2-1; TRBD2 matches at 7 bases. This CDR3 spans 14 amino acids. Germline-derived CDR1 and CDR2 are MNHEY and SVGAGI. The V gene end was trimmed by 0 bases and the J gene end by 6 bases; junction bases not matched to a gene: 2.

This clonotype was counted at least ten times. The rearrangement joins TRBV15 to TRBJ2-1; TRBD1 agrees at 9 bases. CDR1 is LNHNV and CDR2 is YYDKDF in the germline V gene (reference sequence). The length of the CDR3 is 16 residues. Trimming cost V 1 base and J 4 bases; bases outside gene matches: 5. In nucleotides, the CDR3 is TGTGCCACCAGCAGAGGGAAGGACAGGGGTTACAATGAGCAGTTCTTC. It translates to CATSRGKDRGYNEQFF.

This clonotype was seen ten or more times. This rearrangement joins TRBV30 to TRBJ1-5; D not certain. CDR1 GTSNPN and CDR2 SVGIG come from the germline V gene (reference sequence). The CDR3 has 12 residues. Trimming cost V 0 bases and J 6 bases, with 6 bases left between them. The CDR3 loop is CAWSVPTQPQHF. The CDR3 nucleotides read TGTGCCTGGAGTGTACCGACTCAGCCCCAGCATTTT. The full variable domain, its missing parts supplied by reference TRBV30 and TRBJ1-5, is SQTIHQWPATLVQPVGSPLSLECTVEGTSNPNLYWYRQAAGRGLQLLFYSVGIGQISSEVPQNLSASRPQDRQFILSSKKLLLSDSGFYLCAWSVPTQPQHFGDGTRLSIL.

Ten or more counts support this clonotype. Given a much more abundant clone one base away, this may be a read error. The genes are TRBV6-5 and TRBJ2-6; D is unclear. Trimming took off 5 bases at V and 2 bases at J, with 10 bases between the two ends. Germline V gene sequence: CDR1 MNHEY, CDR2 SVGAGI. The CDR3 sequence is 15 residues long. The CDR3 sequence is CASSHYTAGANVLTF. The CDR3 DNA reads as TGTGCCAGCAGTCACTATACGGCTGGGGCCAACGTCCTGACTTTC.

The sample holds many counts of this clonotype. The chain recombines TRBV2 with TRBJ2-2; 14 bases align to TRBD2. Unmatched junction bases numbered 21, after V lost 7 bases and J lost 2 bases. Looked up from germline, CDR1 is SNHLY and CDR2 is FYNNEI. CDR3 length equals 22 residues. The chain's CDR3 is CASKGLAGGQESKGVNTGELFF. The CDR3 region has the DNA TGTGCCAGCAAAGGACTAGCGGGAGGACAGGAATCTAAAGGGGTTAACACCGGGGAGCTGTTTTTT.

The sample holds many counts of this clonotype. The chain has TRBV12-5 and TRBJ2-1, with D unclear. This CDR3 comprises 14 residues. Trimming stripped 5 bases from V and 2 bases from J, with 10 bases between. Per the germline V gene, CDR1 is LGHNT and CDR2 is FRNRAP. Here the CDR3 reads CASGPSGAYNEQFF. The CDR3 nucleotides read TGTGCTAGTGGTCCGTCGGGTGCCTACAATGAGCAGTTCTTC.

The chain links TRBV10-3 to TRBJ2-7; no clear D. V was pared by 11 bases and J by 4 bases, with 9 bases between. The CDR3 totals 10 residues. CDR1 and CDR2 (germline): ENHRY, SYGVKD. The chain's CDR3 is CAATSYEQYF. Written as DNA, the CDR3 is TGTGCCGCTACCTCTTACGAGCAGTACTTC.

At least ten counts were recorded for this clonotype. The chain couples TRBV19 to TRBJ1-2, with TRBD1 matching over 7 bases. Germline assignment: CDR1 LNHDA and CDR2 SQIVND (reference sequence). This CDR3 is built from 13 residues. V trimming: 3 bases; J trimming: 7 bases; junction bases outside the gene matches: 5. As DNA, the CDR3 is TGTGCCAGTAGTATCATGACAGGGACTGGCTACACCTTC. This sequence encodes CASSIMTGTGYTF.

Concerning this clonotype itself: A much larger clone lies a single base off, so this may be a read error. This chain uses TRBV5-8 with TRBJ1-5, with unresolved D. The length of the CDR3 is 15 residues. V lost 0 bases and J lost 3, with 10 bases in between. CDR1 SGHTS and CDR2 YDEGEE come from the germline V gene. The CDR3 region has the DNA TGTGCCAGCAGCTTGGGACAAGCACCCAATCAGCCCCAGCATTTT. Its protein is CASSLGQAPNQPQHF.

This clonotype was seen ten or more times. This may come from a read error, since a much larger clone is one base off. V and J are TRBV7-2 and TRBJ2-5, with 8 bases identical to TRBD2. CDR3 length: 15 residues. Germline CDR1 is SGHTA and CDR2 is FQGNSA. The CDR3 bases are TGTGCCAGCAGCAATCAAGCGGGGGCACAAGAGACCCAGCACTTC. It codes for CASSNQAGAQETQHF. The entire variable domain, with the rest obtained from reference TRBV7-2 and TRBJ2-5, is as follows: GAGVSQSPSNKVTEKGKDVELRCDPISGHTALYWYRQSLGQGLEFLIYFQGNSAPDKSGLPSDRFSAERTGGSVSTLTIQRTQQEDSAVYLCASSNQAGAQETQHFGPGTRLLVL.

About this clonotype: A much larger clone differs by one base, so this may be a read error. CDR3: CSARLASVNNGELFF. CDR3 sequence (DNA): TGCAGTGCCAGACTAGCGTCTGTGAACAACGGGGAGCTGTTTTTT. The chain is built from TRBV20-1 and TRBJ2-2, with 8 nucleotides matching TRBD2. The CDR3 extends over 15 amino acids. Germline CDR1 and CDR2: DFQATT and SNEGSKA (reference sequence).

A remark on this clonotype: This CDR3 is missing its conserved last phenylalanine or tryptophan, likely due to a read error. V and J are TRBV7-8 and TRBJ2-7; D is perhaps TRBD2 (7 bases). Per germline, CDR1 SGHVS and CDR2 FQNEAQ. Trimming took off 5 bases at V and 5 bases at J, with 16 bases between the two ends. This CDR3 is built from 14 residues. CDR3 DNA sequence: TGTGCCAGCAGCCTTTCGGGGGGCCGTAACGAGCAGTACCTC. Amino acids: CASSLSGGRNEQYL.

At least ten counts were recorded for this clonotype. The chain carries TRBV20-1 and TRBJ2-3; TRBD2 agrees at 11 bases. Per germline, CDR1 DFQATT and CDR2 SNEGSKA (reference sequence). The V gene end was trimmed by 6 bases and the J gene end by 1 base; junction bases not matched to a gene: 3. This CDR3 has 14 residues. CDR3 residues: CSARLAGRTDTQYF. In DNA, the CDR3 is TGCAGTGCGCGACTAGCGGGACGCACAGATACGCAGTATTTT.

This clonotype was detected a few times. This clone may be a read error of a much larger clone one base away. The rearrangement joins TRBV5-1 to TRBJ2-3; perhaps D is TRBD1 or TRBD2 (6 bases each). The V gene's germline CDR1 is SGHRS and CDR2 YFSETQ. The ends were cut back, 7 bases at V and 3 bases at J, with 15 bases in the middle. The CDR3 contains 14 residues. CDR3 loop: CASLGGRVTDTQYF. Here the CDR3 DNA reads TGCGCCAGCTTGGGGGGCAGGGTTACAGATACGCAGTATTTT.

This clonotype was counted ten times or more. CDR3: CASSYQGGKNGYTF. The CDR3 DNA reads as TGTGCCAGCAGTTACCAGGGGGGAAAAAATGGCTACACCTTC. The V and J genes are TRBV6-5 and TRBJ1-2; 7 bases agree with TRBD1. The germline V gene has CDR1 MNHEY and CDR2 SVGAGI. The CDR3 covers 14 residues. V lost 2 bases to trimming and J lost 6 bases; unmatched junction nucleotides: 6.

This clonotype was seen at least ten times. CDR3: CASSPDRVNTGELFF. The CDR3 DNA sequence: TGTGCCAGCAGCCCCGACAGGGTGAACACCGGGGAGCTGTTTTTT. V and J are TRBV11-3 and TRBJ2-2, with TRBD1 matching 7 bases. V shed 5 bases and J 1 base; nucleotides not matched to a gene: 4. CDR3 length: 15 amino acids. Germline-derived CDR1 and CDR2 are SGHNT and YENEEA.

For this clonotype: This may be a read error, as it is one base from a much larger clone. The conserved final phenylalanine or tryptophan is absent from the CDR3, which likely points to a read error. This chain uses TRBV20-1 with TRBJ1-1; unclear D gene. This CDR3 is 13 amino acids long. From germline, CDR1 is DFQATT and CDR2 SNEGSKA (reference sequence). Trimming stripped 3 bases from V and 1 base from J, with 9 bases between. The CDR3 DNA follows: TGCAGTGCTAGGGAACAACCGAACACTGAAGCTTTCCTT. Translation gives CSAREQPNTEAFL.

V gene TRBV20-1 combines with J gene TRBJ2-2, with D unclear. V dropped 2 bases and J dropped 8 bases, with 3 bases sitting between them. This CDR3 is 10 amino acids long. Germline V gene data show CDR1 as DFQATT and CDR2 as SNEGSKA (reference sequence). The chain's CDR3 is CSARKGELFF. The CDR3 DNA sequence: TGCAGTGCTAGAAAAGGGGAGCTGTTTTTT.

This clonotype was seen many times. V gene TRBV6-5 combines with J gene TRBJ1-2; D remains ambiguous. Germline assignment: CDR1 MNHEY and CDR2 SVGAGI. The CDR3 is 14 residues long. Trimming stripped 2 bases from V and 5 bases from J, with 12 bases between. The CDR3 loop is CASSYRKGGYGYTF. The CDR3 DNA sequence: TGTGCCAGCAGTTACCGGAAGGGAGGGTATGGCTACACCTTC.

Notes on this clonotype: One base away lies a much larger clone, so this may be a sequencing read error. The V call is TRBV18, the J call TRBJ1-5, with D unresolved. Germline CDR1 and CDR2: KGHSH and LQKENI. CDR3 size: 14 residues. V lost 2 bases, J lost 9 bases, and 14 bases lay in between. CDR3 loop: CASSPYWGARPQHF. CDR3 sequence (DNA): TGTGCCAGCTCACCATACTGGGGAGCTCGGCCCCAGCATTTT.